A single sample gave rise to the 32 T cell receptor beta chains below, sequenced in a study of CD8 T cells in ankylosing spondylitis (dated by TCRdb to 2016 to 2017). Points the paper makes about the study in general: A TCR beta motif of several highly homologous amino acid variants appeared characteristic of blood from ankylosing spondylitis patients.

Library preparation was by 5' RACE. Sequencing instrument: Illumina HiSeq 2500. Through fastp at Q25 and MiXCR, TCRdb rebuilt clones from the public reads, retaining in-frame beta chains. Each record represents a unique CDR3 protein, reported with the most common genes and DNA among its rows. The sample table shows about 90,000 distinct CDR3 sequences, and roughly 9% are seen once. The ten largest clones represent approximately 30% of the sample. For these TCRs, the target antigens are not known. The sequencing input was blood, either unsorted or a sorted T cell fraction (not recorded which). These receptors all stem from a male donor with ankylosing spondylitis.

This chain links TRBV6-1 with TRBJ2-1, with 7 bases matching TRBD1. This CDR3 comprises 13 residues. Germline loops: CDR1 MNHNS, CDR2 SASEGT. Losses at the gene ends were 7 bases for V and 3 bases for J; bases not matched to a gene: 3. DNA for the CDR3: TGTGCCAGCAACCGACAGGGCTACAATGAGCAGTTCTTC. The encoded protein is CASNRQGYNEQFF.

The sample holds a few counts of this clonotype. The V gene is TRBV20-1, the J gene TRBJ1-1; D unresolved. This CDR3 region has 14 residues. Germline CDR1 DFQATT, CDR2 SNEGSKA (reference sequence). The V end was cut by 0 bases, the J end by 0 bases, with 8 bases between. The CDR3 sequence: CSARDSLMNTEAFF. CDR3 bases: TGCAGTGCTAGAGACAGTCTCATGAACACTGAAGCTTTCTTT.

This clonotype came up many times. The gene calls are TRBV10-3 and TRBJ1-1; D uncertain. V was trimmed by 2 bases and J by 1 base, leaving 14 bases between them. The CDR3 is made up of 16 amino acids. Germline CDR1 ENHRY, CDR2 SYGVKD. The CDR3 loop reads CAISEARGIGNTEAFF. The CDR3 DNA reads TGTGCCATCAGTGAGGCTCGGGGAATCGGGAACACTGAAGCTTTCTTT.

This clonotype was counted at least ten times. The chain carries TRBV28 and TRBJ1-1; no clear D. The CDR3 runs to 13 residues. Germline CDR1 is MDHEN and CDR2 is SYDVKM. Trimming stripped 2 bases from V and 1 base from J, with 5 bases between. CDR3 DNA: TGTGCCAGCAGTTTAGTTCAGAACACTGAAGCTTTCTTT. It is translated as CASSLVQNTEAFF.

The CDR3 here is CASSIRCYRLRYEQYV. The CDR3 nucleotides read TGTGCCAGTAGTATAAGGTGCTACCGGTTACGCTACGAGCAGTACGTC. V is TRBV19 and J is TRBJ2-7; D uncertain. V was cut by 2 bases and J by 3 bases, with 17 bases left in between. The CDR3 covers 16 residues. Per the germline V gene, CDR1 is LNHDA and CDR2 is SQIVND (reference sequence).

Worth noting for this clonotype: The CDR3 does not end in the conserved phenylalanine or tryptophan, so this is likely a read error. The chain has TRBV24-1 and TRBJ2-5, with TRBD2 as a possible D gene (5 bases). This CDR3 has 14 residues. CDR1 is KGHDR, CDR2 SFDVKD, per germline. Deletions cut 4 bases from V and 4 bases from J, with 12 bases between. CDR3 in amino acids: CATSERRPGETQYL. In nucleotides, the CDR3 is TGTGCCACCAGTGAGAGGAGGCCGGGAGAGACCCAGTACCTC.

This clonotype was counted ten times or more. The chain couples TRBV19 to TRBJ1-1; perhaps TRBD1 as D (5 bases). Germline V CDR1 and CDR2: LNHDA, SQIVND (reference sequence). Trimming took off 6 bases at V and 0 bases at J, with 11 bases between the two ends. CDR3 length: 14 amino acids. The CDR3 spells CASRNLQVNTEAFF. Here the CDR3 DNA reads TGTGCCAGTAGGAACCTACAGGTGAACACTGAAGCTTTCTTT.

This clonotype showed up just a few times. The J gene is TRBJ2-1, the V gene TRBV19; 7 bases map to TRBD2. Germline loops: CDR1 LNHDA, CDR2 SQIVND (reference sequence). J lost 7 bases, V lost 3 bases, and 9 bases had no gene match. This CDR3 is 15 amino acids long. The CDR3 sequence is CASSIVETSFNEQFF. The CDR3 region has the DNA TGTGCCAGTAGTATCGTTGAGACTAGCTTTAATGAGCAGTTCTTC.

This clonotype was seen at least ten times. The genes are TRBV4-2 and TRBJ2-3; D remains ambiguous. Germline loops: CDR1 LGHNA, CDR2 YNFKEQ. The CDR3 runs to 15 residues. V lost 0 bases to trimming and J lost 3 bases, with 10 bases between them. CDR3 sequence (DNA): TGTGCCAGCAGCCAAGATCCAGTTGTGACAGATACGCAGTATTTT. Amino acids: CASSQDPVVTDTQYF.

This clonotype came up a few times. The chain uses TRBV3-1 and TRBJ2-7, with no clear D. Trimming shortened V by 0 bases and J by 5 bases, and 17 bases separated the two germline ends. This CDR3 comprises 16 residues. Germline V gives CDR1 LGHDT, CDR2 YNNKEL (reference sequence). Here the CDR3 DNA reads TGTGCCAGCAGCCAAGATCTAGGGCTGATGGGCGACGAGCAGTACTTC. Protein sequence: CASSQDLGLMGDEQYF.

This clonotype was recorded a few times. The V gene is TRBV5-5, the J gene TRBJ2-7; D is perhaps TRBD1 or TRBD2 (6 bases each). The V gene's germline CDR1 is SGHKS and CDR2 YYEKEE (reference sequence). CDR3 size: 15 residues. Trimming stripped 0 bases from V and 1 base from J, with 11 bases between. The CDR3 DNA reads TGTGCCAGCAGCTTGGCGGGGGCAGGGTCCTACGAGCAGTACGTC. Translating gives CASSLAGAGSYEQYV.

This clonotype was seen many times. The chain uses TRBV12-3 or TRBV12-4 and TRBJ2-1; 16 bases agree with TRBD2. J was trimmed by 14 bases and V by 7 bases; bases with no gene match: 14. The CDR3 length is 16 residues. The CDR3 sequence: CASKIGWGLAGGSKFF. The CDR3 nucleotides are TGTGCCAGCAAAATCGGGTGGGGACTAGCGGGAGGGAGCAAGTTCTTC.

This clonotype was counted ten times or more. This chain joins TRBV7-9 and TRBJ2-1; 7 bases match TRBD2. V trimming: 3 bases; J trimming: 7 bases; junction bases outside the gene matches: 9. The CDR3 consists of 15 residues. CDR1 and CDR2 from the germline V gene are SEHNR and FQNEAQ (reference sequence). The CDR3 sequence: CASSFLVGRANEQFF. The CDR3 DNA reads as TGTGCCAGCAGCTTCTTGGTGGGGAGGGCAAATGAGCAGTTCTTC. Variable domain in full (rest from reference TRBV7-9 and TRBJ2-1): DTGVSQNPRHKITKRGQNVTFRCDPISEHNRLYWYRQTLGQGPEFLTYFQNEAQLEKSRLLSDRFSAERPKGSFSTLEIQRTEQGDSAMYLCASSFLVGRANEQFFGPGTRLTVL.

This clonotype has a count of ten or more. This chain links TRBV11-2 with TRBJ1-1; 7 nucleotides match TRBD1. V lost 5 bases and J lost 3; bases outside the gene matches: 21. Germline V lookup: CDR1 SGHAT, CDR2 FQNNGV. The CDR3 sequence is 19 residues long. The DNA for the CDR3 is TGTGCCAGCAGCACCAGGGGGATAGCCCCGCTTGATAGGGACACTGAAGCTTTCTTT. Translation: CASSTRGIAPLDRDTEAFF.

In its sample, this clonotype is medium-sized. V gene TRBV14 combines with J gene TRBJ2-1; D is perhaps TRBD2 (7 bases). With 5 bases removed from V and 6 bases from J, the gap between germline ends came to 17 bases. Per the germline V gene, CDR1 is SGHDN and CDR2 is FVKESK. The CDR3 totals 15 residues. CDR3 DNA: TGTGCCAGCAGCGAGAGAGGGGGGGCTCTCAATGAGCAGTTCTTC. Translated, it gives CASSERGGALNEQFF. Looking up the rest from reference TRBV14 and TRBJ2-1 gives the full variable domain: EAGVTQFPSHSVIEKGQTVTLRCDPISGHDNLYWYRRVMGKEIKFLLHFVKESKQDESGMPNNRFLAERTGGTYSTLKVQPAELEDSGVYFCASSERGGALNEQFFGPGTRLTVL.

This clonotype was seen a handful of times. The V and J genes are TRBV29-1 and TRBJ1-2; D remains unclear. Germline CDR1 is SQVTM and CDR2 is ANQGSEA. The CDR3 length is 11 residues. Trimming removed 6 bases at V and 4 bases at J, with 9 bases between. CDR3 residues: CSVLWSYGYTF. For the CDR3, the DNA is TGCAGCGTCCTCTGGTCCTATGGCTACACCTTC.

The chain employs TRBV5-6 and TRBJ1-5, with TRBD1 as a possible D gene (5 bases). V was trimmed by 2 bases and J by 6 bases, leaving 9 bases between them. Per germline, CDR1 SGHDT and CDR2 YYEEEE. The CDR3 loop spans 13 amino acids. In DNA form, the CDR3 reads TGTGCCAGCAGCTTCCAGGGTTTTCAGCCCCAGCATTTT. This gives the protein CASSFQGFQPQHF.

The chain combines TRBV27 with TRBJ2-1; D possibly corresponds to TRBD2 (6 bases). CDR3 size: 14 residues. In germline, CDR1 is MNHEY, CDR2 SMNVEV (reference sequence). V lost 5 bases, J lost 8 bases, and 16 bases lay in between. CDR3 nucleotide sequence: TGTGCCAGCAGTACGGGACTTACCCACCATGAGCAGTTCTTC. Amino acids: CASSTGLTHHEQFF.

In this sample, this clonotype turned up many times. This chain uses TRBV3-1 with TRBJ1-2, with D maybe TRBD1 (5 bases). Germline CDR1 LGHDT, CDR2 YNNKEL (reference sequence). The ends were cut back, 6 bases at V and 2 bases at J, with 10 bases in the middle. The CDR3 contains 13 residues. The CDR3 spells CASSVEGNYGYTF. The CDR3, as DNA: TGTGCCAGCAGTGTAGAGGGGAACTATGGCTACACCTTC.

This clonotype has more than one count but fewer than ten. CDR3 DNA: TGCAGCGGGGTGGACAGGTTCACAGATACGCAGTATTTT. Amino acids: CSGVDRFTDTQYF. The chain has TRBV29-1 and TRBJ2-3; 7 nucleotides agree with TRBD1. The J segment lost 2 bases and the V segment lost 7 bases, leaving 6 bases of the junction unmatched. Germline V gene sequence: CDR1 SQVTM, CDR2 ANQGSEA. This CDR3 is 13 amino acids long.

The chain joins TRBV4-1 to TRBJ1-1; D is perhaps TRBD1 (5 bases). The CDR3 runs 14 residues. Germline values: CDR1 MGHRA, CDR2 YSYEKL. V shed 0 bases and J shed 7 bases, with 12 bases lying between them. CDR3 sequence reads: CASSQDPGGVEAFF. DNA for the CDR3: TGCGCCAGCAGCCAAGATCCAGGAGGGGTTGAAGCTTTCTTT.

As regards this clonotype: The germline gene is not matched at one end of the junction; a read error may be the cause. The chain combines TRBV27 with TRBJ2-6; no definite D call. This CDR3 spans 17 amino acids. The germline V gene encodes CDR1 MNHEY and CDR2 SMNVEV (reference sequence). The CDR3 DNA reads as TGCGCCAGCAGCCCGGGTGAAATTAAGCCCTTGGCCAACGTCCTGACTTTC. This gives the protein CASSPGEIKPLANVLTF.

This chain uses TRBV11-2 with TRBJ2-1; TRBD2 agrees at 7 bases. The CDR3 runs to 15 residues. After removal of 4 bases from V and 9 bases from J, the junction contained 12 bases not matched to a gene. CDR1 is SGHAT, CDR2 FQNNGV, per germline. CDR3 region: CASSSGREYWAEQFF. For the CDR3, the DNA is TGTGCCAGCAGCTCGGGGCGGGAGTATTGGGCTGAGCAGTTCTTC. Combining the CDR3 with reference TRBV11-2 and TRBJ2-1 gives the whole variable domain EAGVAQSPRYKIIEKRQSVAFWCNPISGHATLYWYQQILGQGPKLLIQFQNNGVVDDSQLPKDRFSAERLKGVDSTLKIQPAKLEDSAVYLCASSSGREYWAEQFFGPGTRLTVL.

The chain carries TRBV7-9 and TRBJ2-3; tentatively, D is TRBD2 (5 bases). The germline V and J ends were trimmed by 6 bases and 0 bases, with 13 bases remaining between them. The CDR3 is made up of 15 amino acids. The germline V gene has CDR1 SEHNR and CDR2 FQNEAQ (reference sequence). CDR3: CASRTELDSTDTQYF. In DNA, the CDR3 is TGTGCCAGCAGAACAGAACTAGATAGCACAGATACGCAGTATTTT.

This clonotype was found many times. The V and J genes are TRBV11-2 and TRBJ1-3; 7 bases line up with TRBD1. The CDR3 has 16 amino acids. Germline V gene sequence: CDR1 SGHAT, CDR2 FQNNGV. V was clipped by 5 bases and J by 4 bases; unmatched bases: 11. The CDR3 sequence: CASSKTTGLGGNTIYF. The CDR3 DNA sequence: TGTGCCAGCAGCAAAACGACAGGGCTGGGGGGAAACACCATATATTTT.

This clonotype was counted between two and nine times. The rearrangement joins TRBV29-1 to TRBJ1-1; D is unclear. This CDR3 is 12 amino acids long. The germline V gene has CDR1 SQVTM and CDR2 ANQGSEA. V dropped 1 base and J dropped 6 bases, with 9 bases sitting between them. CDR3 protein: CSVEAGAPEAFF. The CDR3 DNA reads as TGCAGCGTTGAAGCCGGAGCCCCTGAAGCTTTCTTT.

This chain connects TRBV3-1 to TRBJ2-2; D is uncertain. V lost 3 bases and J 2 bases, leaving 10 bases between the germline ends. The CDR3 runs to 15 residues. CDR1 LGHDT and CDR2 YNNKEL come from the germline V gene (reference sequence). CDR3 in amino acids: CASSQPSLNTGELFF. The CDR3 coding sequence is TGTGCCAGCAGCCAGCCCTCCTTAAACACCGGGGAGCTGTTTTTT.

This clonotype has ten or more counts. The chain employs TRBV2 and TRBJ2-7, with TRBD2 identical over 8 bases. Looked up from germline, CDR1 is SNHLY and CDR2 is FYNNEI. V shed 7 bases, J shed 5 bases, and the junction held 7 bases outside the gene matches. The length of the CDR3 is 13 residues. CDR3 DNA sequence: TGTGCCAGCAAATCGGGGGGGTTCGACGAGCAGTACTTC. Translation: CASKSGGFDEQYF.

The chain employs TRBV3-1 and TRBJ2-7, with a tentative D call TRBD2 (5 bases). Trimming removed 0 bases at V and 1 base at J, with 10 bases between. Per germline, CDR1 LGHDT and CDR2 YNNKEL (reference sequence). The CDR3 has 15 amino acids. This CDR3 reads CASSQENGGSYEQYV. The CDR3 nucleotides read TGTGCCAGCAGCCAAGAGAACGGCGGGTCCTACGAGCAGTACGTC.

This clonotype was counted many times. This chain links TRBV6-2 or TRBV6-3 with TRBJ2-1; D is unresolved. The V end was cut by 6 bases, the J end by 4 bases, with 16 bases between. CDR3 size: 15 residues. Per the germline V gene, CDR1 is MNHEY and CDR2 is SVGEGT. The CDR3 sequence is CASSDTWAVYNEQFF. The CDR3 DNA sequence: TGTGCCAGCAGCGACACCTGGGCCGTTTACAATGAGCAGTTCTTC.

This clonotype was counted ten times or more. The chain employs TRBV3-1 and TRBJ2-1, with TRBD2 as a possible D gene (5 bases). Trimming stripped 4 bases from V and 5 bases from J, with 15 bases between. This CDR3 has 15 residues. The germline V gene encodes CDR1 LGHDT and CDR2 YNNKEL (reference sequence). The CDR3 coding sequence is TGTGCCAGCAGCCCTCTAGCTTTCCCAAACAATGAGCAGTTCTTC. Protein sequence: CASSPLAFPNNEQFF.

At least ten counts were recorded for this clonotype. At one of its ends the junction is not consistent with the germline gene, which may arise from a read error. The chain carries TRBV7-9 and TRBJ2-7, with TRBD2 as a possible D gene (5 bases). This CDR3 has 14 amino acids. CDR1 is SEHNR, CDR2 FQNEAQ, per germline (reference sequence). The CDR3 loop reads CASSLGSSSYEQYF. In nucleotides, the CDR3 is TGTGCCAGCAGTTTAGGGAGTTCTAGCTACGAGCAGTACTTC.